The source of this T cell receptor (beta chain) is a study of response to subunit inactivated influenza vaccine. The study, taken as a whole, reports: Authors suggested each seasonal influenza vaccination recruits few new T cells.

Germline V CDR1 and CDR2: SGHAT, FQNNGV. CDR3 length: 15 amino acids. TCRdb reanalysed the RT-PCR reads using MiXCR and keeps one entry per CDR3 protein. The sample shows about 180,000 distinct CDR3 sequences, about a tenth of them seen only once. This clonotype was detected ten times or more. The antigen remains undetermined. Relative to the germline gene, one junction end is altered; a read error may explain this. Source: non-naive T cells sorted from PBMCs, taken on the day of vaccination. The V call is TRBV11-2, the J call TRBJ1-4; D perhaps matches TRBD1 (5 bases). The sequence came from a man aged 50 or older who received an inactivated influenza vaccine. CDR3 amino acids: CASSLAGTSGEKLFF. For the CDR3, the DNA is TGTGCCAGCAGTTTAGCCGGGACTAGTGGTGAAAAACTGTTTTTT.